The source of this T cell receptor beta chain is a study of response to subunit inactivated influenza vaccine. V lost 6 bases and J 0 bases, leaving 12 bases between the germline ends. The CDR3 extends over 15 amino acids. As to this clonotype: The antigen remains undetermined.

The study, taken as a whole, reports: Each seasonal influenza vaccination, the authors suggested, recruits few new T cells.

TCRdb reprocessed the RT-PCR reads via MiXCR and lists one record per CDR3 protein. The profile shows fewer than 250,000 distinct CDR3 sequences, approximately 14% of them singletons. The chain carries TRBV12-3 or TRBV12-4 and TRBJ1-5; no firm D call. Material: CD8+ T cells sorted from PBMCs, obtained 5 to 6 days after vaccination. The origin of this receptor is a man aged 50 to 59 who received an inactivated influenza vaccine. CDR3 amino acids: CASSKQINSNQPQHF. CDR3 coding DNA: TGTGCCAGCAGCAAACAGATAAATAGCAATCAGCCCCAGCATTTT.